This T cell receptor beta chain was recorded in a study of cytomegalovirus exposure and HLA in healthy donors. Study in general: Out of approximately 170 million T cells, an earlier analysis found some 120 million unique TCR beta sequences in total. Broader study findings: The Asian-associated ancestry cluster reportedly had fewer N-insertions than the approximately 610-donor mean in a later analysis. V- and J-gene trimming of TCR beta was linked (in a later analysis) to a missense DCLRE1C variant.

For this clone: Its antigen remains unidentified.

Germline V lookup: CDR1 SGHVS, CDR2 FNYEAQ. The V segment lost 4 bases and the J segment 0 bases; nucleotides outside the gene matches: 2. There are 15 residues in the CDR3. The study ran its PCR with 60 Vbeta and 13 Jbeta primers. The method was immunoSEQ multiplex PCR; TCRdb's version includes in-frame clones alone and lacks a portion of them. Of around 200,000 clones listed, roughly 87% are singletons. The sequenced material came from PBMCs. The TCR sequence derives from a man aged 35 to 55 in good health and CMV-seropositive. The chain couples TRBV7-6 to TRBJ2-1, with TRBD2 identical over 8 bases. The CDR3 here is CASSSGTSSYNEQFF. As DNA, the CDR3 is TGTGCCAGCAGCTCGGGGACTAGCTCCTACAATGAGCAGTTCTTC. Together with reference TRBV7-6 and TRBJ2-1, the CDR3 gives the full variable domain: GAGVSQSPRYKVTKRGQDVALRCDPISGHVSLYWYRQALGQGPEFLTYFNYEAQQDKSGLPNDRFSAERPEGSISTLTIQRTEQRDSAMYRCASSSGTSSYNEQFFGPGTRLTVL.